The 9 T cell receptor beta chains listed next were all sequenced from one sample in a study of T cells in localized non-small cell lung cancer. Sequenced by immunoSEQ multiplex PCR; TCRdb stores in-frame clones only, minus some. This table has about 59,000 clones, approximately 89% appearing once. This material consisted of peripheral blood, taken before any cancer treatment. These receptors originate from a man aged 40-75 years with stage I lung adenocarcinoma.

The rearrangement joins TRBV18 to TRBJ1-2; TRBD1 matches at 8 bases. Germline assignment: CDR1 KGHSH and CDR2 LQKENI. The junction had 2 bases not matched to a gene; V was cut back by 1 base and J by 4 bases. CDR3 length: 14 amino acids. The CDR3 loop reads CASSPRQGSYGYTF. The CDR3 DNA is TGTGCCAGCTCACCACGACAGGGGAGCTATGGCTACACCTTC.

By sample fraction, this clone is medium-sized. The CDR3 reads CASTLGRGNTEAFF. The CDR3 DNA reads TGTGCCAGTACGCTGGGTCGGGGGAACACTGAAGCTTTCTTT. The chain employs TRBV19 and TRBJ1-1, with unresolved D. The V end was cut by 7 bases, the J end by 1 base, with 13 bases between. Germline CDR1 reads LNHDA; CDR2 reads SQIVND (reference sequence). This CDR3 has 14 residues.

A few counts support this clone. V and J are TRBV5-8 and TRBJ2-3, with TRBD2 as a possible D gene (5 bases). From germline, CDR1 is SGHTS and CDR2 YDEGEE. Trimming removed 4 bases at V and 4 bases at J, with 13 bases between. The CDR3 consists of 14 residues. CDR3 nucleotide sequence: TGTGCCAGCAGCCTCTACGGGGTCTCAGATACGCAGTATTTT. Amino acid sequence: CASSLYGVSDTQYF.

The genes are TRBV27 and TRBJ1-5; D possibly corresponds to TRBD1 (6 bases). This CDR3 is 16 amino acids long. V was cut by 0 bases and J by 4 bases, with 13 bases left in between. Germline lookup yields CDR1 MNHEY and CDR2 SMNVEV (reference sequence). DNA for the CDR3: TGTGCCAGCAGTTTATCATCCGGGACATCAAATCAGCCCCAGCATTTT. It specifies CASSLSSGTSNQPQHF.

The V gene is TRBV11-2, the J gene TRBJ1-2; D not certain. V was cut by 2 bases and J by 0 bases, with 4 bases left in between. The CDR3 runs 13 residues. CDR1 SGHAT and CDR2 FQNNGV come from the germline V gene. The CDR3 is CASSLNPNYGYTF. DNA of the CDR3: TGTGCCAGCAGCTTAAACCCTAACTATGGCTACACCTTC. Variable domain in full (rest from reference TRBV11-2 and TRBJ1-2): EAGVAQSPRYKIIEKRQSVAFWCNPISGHATLYWYQQILGQGPKLLIQFQNNGVVDDSQLPKDRFSAERLKGVDSTLKIQPAKLEDSAVYLCASSLNPNYGYTFGSGTRLTVV.

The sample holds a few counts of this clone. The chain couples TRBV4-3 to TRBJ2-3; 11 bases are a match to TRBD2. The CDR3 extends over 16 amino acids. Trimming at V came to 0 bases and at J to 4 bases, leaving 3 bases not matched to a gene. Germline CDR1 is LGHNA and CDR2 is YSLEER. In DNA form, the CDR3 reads TGCGCCAGCAGCCAAGATTTAGCGGGAGGGCCAGATACGCAGTATTTT. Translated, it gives CASSQDLAGGPDTQYF.

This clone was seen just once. The chain's CDR3 is CASSQATGVEMNTEAFF. The CDR3 nucleotides read TGCGCCAGCAGCCAAGCCACAGGGGTGGAAATGAACACTGAAGCTTTCTTT. The rearrangement links TRBV4-1 to TRBJ1-1, with 7 positions matching TRBD1. Germline V gene lookup returns CDR1 MGHRA and CDR2 YSYEKL. The CDR3 contains 17 residues. Germline trimming cut 1 base from V and 0 bases from J; bases unmatched to any gene: 8.

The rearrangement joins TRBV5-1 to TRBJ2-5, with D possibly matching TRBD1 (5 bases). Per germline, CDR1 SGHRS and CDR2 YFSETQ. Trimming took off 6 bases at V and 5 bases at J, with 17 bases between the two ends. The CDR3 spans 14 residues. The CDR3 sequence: CASKKTQGAETQYF. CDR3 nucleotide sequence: TGCGCCAGCAAAAAAACCCAGGGCGCCGAGACCCAGTACTTC.

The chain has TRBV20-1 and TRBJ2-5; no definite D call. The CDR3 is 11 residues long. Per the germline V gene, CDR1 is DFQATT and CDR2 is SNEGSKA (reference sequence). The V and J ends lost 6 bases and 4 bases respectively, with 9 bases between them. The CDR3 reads CSADRGETQYF. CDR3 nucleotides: TGCAGTGCCGACCGTGGAGAGACCCAGTACTTC.